Listed below are T cell receptor beta chains from one sample, sequenced in a study of T-cell reconstitution after alpha-beta-depleted transplantation in children. In TCRdb, the PCR reads were re-called with MiXCR into one record per CDR3 protein. The data show nearly 250,000 distinct CDR3 sequences, 8.2% seen once. The sequenced sample was PBMCs, mostly from graft donor cells, obtained 180 days after TCRalphabeta/CD19-depleted stem cell transplant. Receptors originate from a male patient younger than 18 who had a stem cell transplant for acute lymphoblastic leukemia, so the T cells may come from the graft donor. CDR3s include the opening cysteine and the closing phenylalanine or tryptophan. The D gene is left open where the match is weak. Clone size is given for some rows only: seen once, a few or many times, or a class if the clone is expanded.

size: many; D: TRBD1; J: TRBJ1-4; V: TRBV12-3/TRBV12-4; CDR3: CASSFRTGSNEKLFF; DNA: TGTGCCAGCAGCTTCCGGACAGGGTCTAATGAAAAACTGTTTTTT
size: many; D: -; J: TRBJ1-2; V: TRBV20-1; CDR3: CSARAGNNYGYTF; DNA: TGCAGTGCTAGGGCGGGGAATAACTATGGCTACACCTTC
size: many; D: -; J: TRBJ2-2; V: TRBV28; CDR3: CASSPPLNTGELFF; DNA: TGTGCCAGCAGCCCCCCCCTTAACACCGGGGAGCTGTTTTTT
size: many; D: -; J: TRBJ1-2; V: TRBV7-6; CDR3: CASSLGTDPLGYTF; DNA: TGTGCCAGCAGCTTAGGGACGGATCCCTTGGGCTACACCTTC
size: few; D: TRBD1; J: TRBJ2-2; V: TRBV6-4; CDR3: CASSHRGPSTGELFF; DNA: TGTGCCAGCAGTCACAGGGGGCCCTCAACCGGGGAGCTGTTTTTT
size: many; D: TRBD1; J: TRBJ2-5; V: TRBV18; CDR3: CASSPDRGGGTQYF; DNA: TGTGCCAGCTCACCGGACAGGGGCGGAGGGACCCAGTACTTC
size: -; D: TRBD2; J: TRBJ2-2; V: TRBV3-1; CDR3: CAFSFPRGGTSGKTGELFF; DNA: TGTGCCTTCAGTTTCCCCCGGGGTGGGACTAGCGGGAAAACCGGGGAGCTGTTTTTT
size: many; D: -; J: TRBJ2-1; V: TRBV4-3; CDR3: CASSPLHFDEQFF; DNA: TGCGCCAGCAGCCCACTTCACTTCGATGAGCAGTTCTTC
size: many; D: -; J: TRBJ2-5; V: TRBV12-3/TRBV12-4; CDR3: CASSLHETQYF; DNA: TGTGCCAGCAGTTTACACGAGACCCAGTACTTC
size: many; D: -; J: TRBJ1-5; V: TRBV5-1; CDR3: CASSLEAAGTDQPQHF; DNA: TGCGCCAGCAGCTTGGAGGCGGCAGGGACCGATCAGCCCCAGCATTTT
size: many; D: -; J: TRBJ2-1; V: TRBV7-8; CDR3: CASSEEVVLGDYNEQFF; DNA: TGTGCCAGCAGCGAGGAGGTTGTATTAGGGGATTACAATGAGCAGTTCTTC
size: -; D: TRBD1; J: TRBJ2-7; V: TRBV5-1; CDR3: CASSLGQGGHEEYF; DNA: TGCGCCAGCAGCTTGGGACAGGGTGGTCACGAGGAGTACTTC
size: many; D: TRBD1; J: TRBJ1-2; V: TRBV12-3/TRBV12-4; CDR3: CASSFRRQGTGGYTF; DNA: TGTGCCAGCAGTTTTCGAAGACAGGGAACTGGTGGCTACACCTTC
size: many; D: -; J: TRBJ2-3; V: TRBV20-1; CDR3: CSARAVTDTQYF; DNA: TGCAGTGCTAGAGCCGTCACAGATACGCAGTATTTT
size: many; D: -; J: TRBJ2-3; V: TRBV5-1; CDR3: CASKGVRQSTDTQYF; DNA: TGCGCCAGCAAGGGGGTGCGGCAGAGCACAGATACGCAGTATTTT
size: few; D: TRBD1; J: TRBJ2-5; V: TRBV4-1; CDR3: CASSQPSDREETQYF; DNA: TGCGCCAGCAGCCAGCCCTCGGACAGGGAAGAGACCCAGTACTTC
size: many; D: TRBD1; J: TRBJ1-6; V: TRBV27; CDR3: CASSSRQGGDSPLHF; DNA: TGTGCCAGCAGTTCCAGACAGGGAGGAGATTCACCCCTCCACTTT
size: -; D: -; J: TRBJ2-4; V: TRBV7-9; CDR3: CASSNRERQYF; DNA: TGTGCCAGCAGCAACCGGGAGCGTCAGTACTTC
size: few; D: -; J: TRBJ2-5; V: TRBV5-1; CDR3: CASSSRTVIIGETQYF; DNA: TGCGCCAGCAGCTCCCGGACAGTGATCATAGGGGAGACCCAGTACTTC
size: many; D: TRBD2; J: TRBJ2-7; V: TRBV13; CDR3: CASSQREGVYEQYF; DNA: TGTGCCAGCAGCCAACGGGAGGGGGTCTACGAGCAGTACTTC
size: many; D: -; J: TRBJ2-7; V: TRBV6-1; CDR3: CASSPNWDGAYEQYF; DNA: TGTGCCAGCAGCCCGAATTGGGACGGAGCCTACGAGCAGTACTTC
size: many; D: TRBD2; J: TRBJ2-1; V: TRBV4-1; CDR3: CASSQPGTSGHNEQFF; DNA: TGCGCCAGCAGCCAACCCGGGACTAGCGGACACAATGAGCAGTTCTTC
size: many; D: -; J: TRBJ1-4; V: TRBV4-1; CDR3: CASSQRSGAPEKLFF; DNA: TGCGCCAGCAGCCAACGTTCAGGTGCCCCAGAAAAACTGTTTTTT
size: many; D: -; J: TRBJ1-1; V: TRBV5-6; CDR3: CASSTQGRPAGEAFF; DNA: TGTGCCAGCAGCACTCAGGGACGGCCGGCTGGTGAAGCTTTCTTT
size: many; D: -; J: TRBJ2-3; V: TRBV5-1; CDR3: CASSLVEGSDTQYF; DNA: TGCGCCAGCAGCTTGGTGGAAGGTTCAGATACGCAGTATTTT
size: many; D: -; J: TRBJ2-4; V: TRBV18; CDR3: CASSPYLAKNIQYF; DNA: TGTGCCAGCTCACCCTACTTAGCCAAAAACATTCAGTACTTC
size: many; D: -; J: TRBJ1-5; V: TRBV4-3; CDR3: CASSQDTSNQPQHF; DNA: TGCGCCAGCAGCCAAGATACCAGCAATCAGCCCCAGCATTTT
size: many; D: TRBD1; J: TRBJ2-5; V: TRBV19; CDR3: CASSAGTVQETQYF; DNA: TGTGCCAGTAGTGCCGGGACAGTCCAAGAGACCCAGTACTTC
size: many; D: TRBD1; J: TRBJ2-6; V: TRBV4-1; CDR3: CASSPGDRAVSGANVLTF; DNA: TGCGCCAGCAGCCCGGGGGACAGGGCGGTCTCTGGGGCCAACGTCCTGACTTTC
size: many; D: TRBD2; J: TRBJ2-7; V: TRBV4-3; CDR3: CASSHGLASYEQYF; DNA: TGCGCCAGCAGCCACGGACTAGCCTCCTACGAGCAGTACTTC
size: many; D: -; J: TRBJ2-3; V: TRBV12-3/TRBV12-4; CDR3: CASSWVRGDTDTQYF; DNA: TGTGCCAGCAGTTGGGTGAGGGGGGACACAGATACGCAGTATTTT
size: many; D: -; J: TRBJ2-1; V: TRBV7-9; CDR3: CASSFETGLLHNEQFF; DNA: TGTGCCAGCAGCTTTGAAACGGGACTTTTGCACAATGAGCAGTTCTTC
size: many; D: -; J: TRBJ2-5; V: TRBV29-1; CDR3: CSVEDLGPGVVQETQYF; DNA: TGCAGCGTTGAAGATCTTGGACCCGGCGTCGTCCAAGAGACCCAGTACTTC
size: many; D: -; J: TRBJ2-1; V: TRBV14; CDR3: CASSQQSGPHNEQFF; DNA: TGTGCCAGCAGCCAACAGAGCGGCCCTCACAATGAGCAGTTCTTC
size: many; D: -; J: TRBJ1-3; V: TRBV12-3/TRBV12-4; CDR3: CASSLQANSGNTIYF; DNA: TGTGCCAGCAGTTTACAGGCGAACTCTGGAAACACCATATATTTT
size: many; D: -; J: TRBJ2-7; V: TRBV5-6; CDR3: CASSFGTPNYEQYF; DNA: TGTGCCAGCAGCTTCGGGACTCCCAACTACGAGCAGTACTTC
size: many; D: TRBD1; J: TRBJ2-5; V: TRBV27; CDR3: CASSLLGTGGNQETQYF; DNA: TGTGCCAGCAGTCTATTGGGGACAGGGGGAAACCAAGAGACCCAGTACTTC
size: many; D: -; J: TRBJ2-3; V: TRBV7-8; CDR3: CASSFGGRTDTQYF; DNA: TGTGCCAGCAGCTTCGGGGGGCGGACAGATACGCAGTATTTT
size: few; D: TRBD2; J: TRBJ2-7; V: TRBV12-3/TRBV12-4; CDR3: CASSLTGDVGLAGYPSPYEQYF; DNA: TGTGCCAGCAGTCTAACGGGGGACGTGGGACTAGCGGGATACCCCTCCCCCTACGAGCAGTACTTC
size: many; D: -; J: TRBJ2-7; V: TRBV28; CDR3: CASSPREQGARYEQYF; DNA: TGTGCCAGCAGTCCCCGCGAGCAAGGAGCCAGGTACGAGCAGTACTTC
size: many; D: -; J: TRBJ1-5; V: TRBV7-6; CDR3: CASSLARNQPQHF; DNA: TGTGCCAGCAGCTTAGCTCGAAATCAGCCCCAGCATTTT
size: -; D: TRBD1; J: TRBJ1-2; V: TRBV2; CDR3: CASSETRGLNGYTF; DNA: TGTGCCAGCAGTGAAACGAGGGGGCTAAATGGCTACACCTTC
size: many; D: -; J: TRBJ2-7; V: TRBV20-1; CDR3: CSAGQGVLGSYEQYF; DNA: TGCAGTGCGGGCCAAGGGGTACTCGGCTCCTACGAGCAGTACTTC
size: many; D: TRBD1; J: TRBJ2-1; V: TRBV25-1; CDR3: CASRDRGRDEQFF; DNA: TGTGCCAGCCGGGACAGGGGCAGGGATGAGCAGTTCTTC
size: many; D: TRBD1; J: TRBJ2-3; V: TRBV20-1; CDR3: CSARQGLFTDTQYF; DNA: TGCAGTGCGAGACAGGGCCTCTTCACAGATACGCAGTATTTT
size: many; D: TRBD1; J: TRBJ2-1; V: TRBV12-3/TRBV12-4; CDR3: CASSLGQGVLTYNEQFF; DNA: TGTGCCAGCAGTTTGGGACAGGGGGTGTTAACCTACAATGAGCAGTTCTTC
size: many; D: -; J: TRBJ1-1; V: TRBV3-1; CDR3: CASSQPGTYTEAFF; DNA: TGTGCCAGCAGCCAGCCAGGGACCTACACTGAAGCTTTCTTT
size: many; D: -; J: TRBJ2-7; V: TRBV20-1; CDR3: CSATGGAYEQYF; DNA: TGCAGTGCTACAGGTGGTGCCTACGAGCAGTACTTC
size: many; D: TRBD2; J: TRBJ2-7; V: TRBV20-1; CDR3: CSAPGLAGGSEQYF; DNA: TGCAGTGCTCCGGGACTAGCGGGAGGATCCGAGCAGTACTTC
size: many; D: TRBD1; J: TRBJ1-2; V: TRBV6-1; CDR3: CASSRVGTGDGYTF; DNA: TGTGCCAGCAGTCGCGTCGGGACAGGGGATGGCTACACCTTC
size: many; D: TRBD1; J: TRBJ1-3; V: TRBV3-1; CDR3: CASSQRTGSGNTIYF; DNA: TGTGCCAGCAGCCAGAGGACAGGGTCCGGAAACACCATATATTTT
size: many; D: -; J: TRBJ2-7; V: TRBV7-7; CDR3: CASSLRDGYEQYF; DNA: TGTGCCAGCAGCCTACGGGACGGCTACGAGCAGTACTTC
size: many; D: -; J: TRBJ2-7; V: TRBV29-1; CDR3: CSMLDGASYEQYF; DNA: TGCAGCATGTTGGACGGGGCGTCCTACGAGCAGTACTTC
size: many; D: TRBD1; J: TRBJ2-1; V: TRBV29-1; CDR3: CSVGGTGSHYNEQFF; DNA: TGCAGCGTGGGCGGGACAGGGTCCCACTACAATGAGCAGTTCTTC
size: many; D: -; J: TRBJ2-5; V: TRBV5-1; CDR3: CASSLDGGFQETQYF; DNA: TGCGCCAGCAGCTTGGACGGGGGCTTCCAAGAGACCCAGTACTTC
size: many; D: -; J: TRBJ2-3; V: TRBV28; CDR3: CAGKGGTDTQYF; DNA: TGTGCCGGGAAGGGCGGCACAGATACGCAGTATTTT
size: many; D: TRBD1; J: TRBJ1-1; V: TRBV29-1; CDR3: CSGGTGRNTEAFF; DNA: TGCAGCGGTGGGACAGGGAGGAACACTGAAGCTTTCTTT